This TCR beta chain derives from a study of regulatory T cells in long-lasting Graves disease. Study in general: Patients with new Graves' disease had used antithyroid drugs below 3 months.

CDR1 GTSNPN and CDR2 SVGIG come from the germline V gene (reference sequence). The germline V and J ends were trimmed by 3 bases and 7 bases, with 13 bases remaining between them. CDR3 length equals 13 residues. The time point is: newly diagnosed GD, antithyroid drugs for less than 3 months. After RNA was extracted from PBMCs, the TCR library was made from it. Both iRepertoire HTBI primers and Arm-PCR of CDR3 regions were used to build the TCR beta libraries. One entry per CDR3 protein results from TCRdb running MiXCR on the multiplex PCR reads. Found here are 450,000 to 500,000 distinct CDR3 sequences, roughly 15% of them singletons; the top ten hold 12%. The data were also submitted as part of a second study, on T cells in Graves' hyperthyroidism and ophthalmopathy.

The sample here was peripheral blood mononuclear cells (PBMCs), taken at new diagnosis, from a patient treated with antithyroid drugs. The TCR comes from a man aged 35 to 55 with Graves disease. This chain joins TRBV30 and TRBJ1-5, with D unresolved. The CDR3 nucleotides read TGTGCCTGGAGCACGGCCGCCGGGCAGCCCCAGCATTTT. This codes for CAWSTAAGQPQHF. Looking up the rest from reference TRBV30 and TRBJ1-5 gives the full variable domain: SQTIHQWPATLVQPVGSPLSLECTVEGTSNPNLYWYRQAAGRGLQLLFYSVGIGQISSEVPQNLSASRPQDRQFILSSKKLLLSDSGFYLCAWSTAAGQPQHFGDGTRLSIL.